The 18 T cell receptor beta chains in this list originate from one sample, sequenced in a study of CD8+ T cells in alopecia areata. The treatment: oral pan-JAK inhibitor, 5-10 mg twice daily. Following RNA extraction, reverse transcription yielded cDNA that acted as the sequencing template. The data were produced by immunoSEQ multiplex PCR, yet TCRdb's version contains in-frame clones alone and is incomplete. The data show hundreds of thousands of clones, nearly 60% seen once. Sequencing was performed on CD4+ T cells sorted from blood, taken at week 24, from a patient treated with tofacitinib. Receptors were obtained from a human donor with alopecia areata.

The chain joins TRBV5-4 to TRBJ2-2; maybe TRBD1 (5 bases). V was pared by 5 bases and J by 1 base, with 18 bases between. CDR1 is SGHNT and CDR2 is YYREEE in the germline V gene (reference sequence). The CDR3 is 17 amino acids. The CDR3, as DNA: TGTGCCAGCAGGCCCTTAGGGCAGCAGGGGAACACCGGGGAGCTGTTTTTT. This sequence encodes CASRPLGQQGNTGELFF.

The chain carries TRBV11-2 and TRBJ2-1; 7 positions match TRBD2. The CDR3 has 16 amino acids. The trim removed 1 base at V and 4 bases at J, leaving 7 bases unmatched. CDR1 and CDR2 from the germline V gene are SGHAT and FQNNGV. In DNA form, the CDR3 reads TGTGCCAGCAGCTTAGGCCGCAGCGGGGTGTACAATGAGCAGTTCTTC. Translating gives CASSLGRSGVYNEQFF.

In its sample, this clone was seen a few times. This chain joins TRBV4-3 and TRBJ2-3; TRBD1 matches at 8 bases. Germline V lookup: CDR1 LGHNA, CDR2 YSLEER. J was trimmed by 2 bases and V by 4 bases; bases with no gene match: 14. The CDR3 covers 18 residues. The CDR3 coding sequence is TGCGCCAGCAGCCCAAAACTCTGGCTGGACAGGGACACAGATACGCAGTATTTT. It translates to CASSPKLWLDRDTDTQYF.

The V call is TRBV5-6, the J call TRBJ1-5; D is ambiguous. This CDR3 is 12 amino acids long. V was shortened by 3 bases and J by 7 bases, with 8 bases between the two germline ends. The germline CDR1 and CDR2 sequences are SGHDT and YYEEEE. The CDR3: CASSSQGQPQHF. In DNA form, the CDR3 reads TGTGCCAGCAGCTCTCAAGGACAGCCCCAGCATTTT.

The rearrangement links TRBV15 to TRBJ1-4; 9 bases match TRBD1. CDR3 length: 16 amino acids. Germline V gene sequence: CDR1 LNHNV, CDR2 YYDKDF (reference sequence). The junction had 7 bases not matched to a gene; V was cut back by 0 bases and J by 8 bases. CDR3 sequence: CATSRDLQGAREKLFF. CDR3 nucleotides: TGTGCCACCAGCAGAGACCTACAGGGGGCAAGGGAAAAACTGTTTTTT.

The CDR3 region is CASSYLRGNNYGYTF. CDR3 nucleotides: TGTGCCAGCAGCTACCTAAGGGGGAACAACTATGGCTACACCTTC. The chain links TRBV5-4 to TRBJ1-2, with a weak D call TRBD1 (6 bases). The CDR3 runs to 15 residues. Trimming stripped 3 bases from V and 2 bases from J, with 14 bases between. Per germline, CDR1 SGHNT and CDR2 YYREEE (reference sequence). The full variable domain, in which reference TRBV5-4 and TRBJ1-2 provide the parts outside the CDR3, is ETGVTQSPTHLIKTRGQQVTLRCSSQSGHNTVSWYQQALGQGPQFIFQYYREEENGRGNFPPRFSGLQFPNYSSELNVNALELDDSALYLCASSYLRGNNYGYTFGSGTRLTVV.

The rearrangement links TRBV5-4 to TRBJ2-1; possible D gene TRBD1, 6 bases. This CDR3 region has 15 residues. Germline CDR1 reads SGHNT; CDR2 reads YYREEE (reference sequence). V lost 1 base to trimming and J lost 2 bases, with 10 bases between them. In nucleotides, the CDR3 is TGTGCCAGCAGCTTGTGGGGGCCTACCTACAATGAGCAGTTCTTC. Its protein product is CASSLWGPTYNEQFF.

The chain links TRBV6-1 to TRBJ1-1; possibly TRBD1 for D (5 bases). CDR3 length: 17 residues. CDR1 and CDR2 from the germline V gene are MNHNS and SASEGT. Between the trimmed V and J ends, which lost 6 bases and 1 base, there was a span of 21 bases. The CDR3 loop reads CASREPALAGPNTEAFF. DNA for the CDR3: TGTGCCAGCAGAGAACCCGCCCTGGCAGGGCCGAACACTGAAGCTTTCTTT.

This chain joins TRBV15 and TRBJ1-3; tentatively, D is TRBD1 (6 bases). Trimming removed 1 base from V and 3 bases from J, with 10 bases in between. The CDR3 runs to 15 residues. Germline assignment: CDR1 LNHNV and CDR2 YYDKDF (reference sequence). The DNA for the CDR3 is TGTGCCACCAGCAGAGCCCCAGGGGTTGGAAACACCATATATTTT. Protein sequence: CATSRAPGVGNTIYF.

V gene TRBV6-6 combines with J gene TRBJ1-3; no clear D. CDR1 MNHNY and CDR2 SVGAGI come from the germline V gene (reference sequence). The V gene lost 5 bases and the J gene lost 1 base, with 9 bases spanning the gap. There are 14 residues in the CDR3. CDR3 sequence (DNA): TGTGCCAGCAGTCCAAGTAGGTCTGGAAACACCATATATTTT. Its protein is CASSPSRSGNTIYF.

In this sample, this clone turned up a few times. The chain couples TRBV28 to TRBJ1-1; D might be TRBD1 (5 bases). The V end lost 4 bases, the J end lost 11 bases, and 14 bases lay between the germline ends. The CDR3 extends over 12 amino acids. Germline CDR1 reads MDHEN; CDR2 reads SYDVKM. The CDR3 loop is CASSSGTLRAFF. CDR3 nucleotide sequence: TGTGCCAGCAGTTCCGGGACGCTCCGGGCTTTCTTT.

This clone was counted many times. This sample also contains other DNA sequences that code for the same CDR3. The chain is built from TRBV15 and TRBJ2-5, with 12 bases identical to TRBD2. The germline V gene encodes CDR1 LNHNV and CDR2 YYDKDF (reference sequence). Trimming took 0 bases from V and 2 from J; bases not matched to a gene: 7. The CDR3 has 18 residues. DNA for the CDR3: TGTGCCACCAGCAGAGACCCTCGGACTAGCGGGGCTCAAGAGACCCAGTACTTC. This sequence encodes CATSRDPRTSGAQETQYF.

V gene TRBV7-9 combines with J gene TRBJ1-2; D gene unclear. From germline, CDR1 is SEHNR and CDR2 FQNEAQ (reference sequence). This CDR3 comprises 12 residues. Trimming shortened V by 3 bases and J by 8 bases, and 10 bases separated the two germline ends. The CDR3: CASSLEAEGYTF. CDR3 nucleotides: TGTGCCAGCAGCTTGGAGGCGGAGGGCTACACCTTC.

This clone has only a few counts. This sequence joins TRBV29-1 and TRBJ1-3; D remains unclear. CDR3 length: 11 amino acids. Trimming cost V 7 bases and J 1 base, with 5 bases left between them. In germline, CDR1 is SQVTM, CDR2 ANQGSEA. DNA for the CDR3: TGCAGCGGGGGTTCTGGAAACACCATATATTTT. Its translation: CSGGSGNTIYF.

The rearrangement links TRBV7-9 to TRBJ1-6; possibly TRBD1 for D (5 bases). Per germline, CDR1 SEHNR and CDR2 FQNEAQ (reference sequence). The CDR3 covers 15 residues. V gave up 3 bases and J gave up 3 bases, with 9 bases separating them. The CDR3 coding sequence is TGTGCCAGCAGCTTTGGGACCCTCTATAATTCACCCCTCCACTTT. Protein product: CASSFGTLYNSPLHF.

J is TRBJ1-6 and V is TRBV29-1; 7 positions match TRBD1. Germline CDR1 and CDR2: SQVTM and ANQGSEA. The V segment lost 5 bases and the J segment 8 bases; nucleotides outside the gene matches: 3. This CDR3 contains 12 residues. CDR3 bases: TGCAGCGTTCAAACAGGGGATTCACCCCTCCACTTT. Its translation: CSVQTGDSPLHF.

The chain has TRBV2 and TRBJ2-3, with D perhaps TRBD2 (6 bases). The ends were cut back, 7 bases at V and 3 bases at J, with 8 bases in the middle. The CDR3 is 12 residues long. The germline CDR1 and CDR2 sequences are SNHLY and FYNNEI. This CDR3 reads CASTRGTDTQYF. The CDR3 region has the DNA TGTGCCAGCACACGGGGGACAGATACGCAGTATTTT.

The chain links TRBV19 to TRBJ1-2; D is ambiguous. Germline assignment: CDR1 LNHDA and CDR2 SQIVND (reference sequence). V lost 10 bases and J lost 8, with 5 bases in between. The CDR3 sequence is 8 residues long. For the CDR3, the DNA is TGTGCCACCGAGGGCTACACCTTC. Protein sequence: CATEGYTF. The full variable domain, in which reference TRBV19 and TRBJ1-2 provide the parts outside the CDR3, is DGGITQSPKYLFRKEGQNVTLSCEQNLNHDAMYWYRQDPGQGLRLIYYSQIVNDFQKGDIAEGYSVSREKKESFPLTVTSAQKNPTAFYLCATEGYTFGSGTRLTVV.